The next 14 T cell receptor beta chains were all read from a single sample in a study of T cells in Graves' hyperthyroidism and ophthalmopathy. Amplified TCR beta CDR3 regions derived from RNA transcripts. The primer set for the first-round RT-PCR of the TCR CDR3 was HTBI. MiXCR, run by TCRdb on the multiplex PCR reads, gives a single entry per CDR3 protein. The sample contains about 580,000 distinct CDR3 sequences, around 13% of which appear only once. Sequencing was done on a sample of blood. All receptors come from a woman between 25 and 40 years old with Graves' hyperthyroidism that later progressed to Graves' ophthalmopathy.

This clonotype was detected many times. This chain connects TRBV12-3 or TRBV12-4 to TRBJ2-1; TRBD2 might be the D (6 bases). This CDR3 has 15 amino acids. Trimming left V 4 bases short and J 6 bases short, with 16 bases between. The CDR3 sequence: CASSWRSGWANEQFF. Written as DNA, the CDR3 is TGTGCCAGCAGTTGGCGCAGCGGGTGGGCCAATGAGCAGTTCTTC.

J is TRBJ1-1 and V is TRBV19; D may be TRBD1 (5 bases). The CDR3 spans 13 residues. Germline V CDR1 and CDR2: LNHDA, SQIVND (reference sequence). V was shortened by 3 bases and J by 5 bases, with 10 bases between the two germline ends. CDR3 sequence (DNA): TGTGCCAGTAGTATGAGTGGGGCAACTGAAGCTTTCTTT. Its translation: CASSMSGATEAFF. The variable domain in full, with the rest retrieved from reference TRBV19 and TRBJ1-1, is DGGITQSPKYLFRKEGQNVTLSCEQNLNHDAMYWYRQDPGQGLRLIYYSQIVNDFQKGDIAEGYSVSREKKESFPLTVTSAQKNPTAFYLCASSMSGATEAFFGQGTRLTVV.

This chain uses TRBV5-4 with TRBJ2-3; 9 bases agree with TRBD2. This CDR3 is built from 18 residues. Germline CDR1 SGHNT, CDR2 YYREEE (reference sequence). With 0 bases clipped from V and 0 bases from J, the junction kept 8 bases outside the gene matches. CDR3 region: CASSLGGTSRYSTDTQYF. The CDR3 DNA reads TGTGCCAGCAGCTTGGGGGGGACTAGCAGATATAGCACAGATACGCAGTATTTT.

This clonotype came up many times. The chain carries TRBV5-8 and TRBJ2-6; unclear D gene. The CDR3 length is 15 residues. Trimming cost V 10 bases and J 0 bases, with 14 bases left between them. Germline CDR1 and CDR2: SGHTS and YDEGEE. The DNA for the CDR3 is TGTGCCGGAAGCTTCGGGCACTCTGGGGCCAACGTCCTGACTTTC. It codes for CAGSFGHSGANVLTF. The whole variable domain, filled in from reference TRBV5-8 and TRBJ2-6, reads EAGVTQSPTHLIKTRGQQATLRCSPISGHTSVYWYQQALGLGLQFLLWYDEGEERNRGNFPPRFSGRQFPNYSSELNVNALELEDSALYLCAGSFGHSGANVLTFGAGSRLTVL.

There are a few counts of this clonotype. One end of the junction is discordant with germline, which a read error may explain. The chain recombines TRBV3-1 with TRBJ2-1, with TRBD1 identical over 9 bases. The CDR3 contains 17 residues. Looked up from germline, CDR1 is LGHDT and CDR2 is YNNKEL (reference sequence). The CDR3 is CASSKDGAGQGYNEQFF. CDR3 nucleotides: TGTGCCAGCAGCAAAGACGGAGCGGGACAGGGCTACAATGAGCAGTTCTTC.

This clonotype has a count of ten or more. The chain uses TRBV30 and TRBJ2-5, with D perhaps given as TRBD1 or TRBD2 (6 bases each). The CDR3 has 13 residues. V was clipped by 2 bases and J by 4 bases, with 11 bases between them. Germline V lookup: CDR1 GTSNPN, CDR2 SVGIG (reference sequence). CDR3 sequence reads: CAWSKGGAETQYF. The CDR3 DNA reads as TGTGCCTGGAGTAAGGGGGGAGCAGAGACCCAGTACTTC.

This clonotype has ten or more counts. J is TRBJ2-7 and V is TRBV19, with 9 bases aligning to TRBD1. The CDR3 spans 16 residues. CDR1 is LNHDA and CDR2 is SQIVND in the germline V gene (reference sequence). V was pared by 5 bases and J by 2 bases, with 10 bases of the junction left unmatched. The CDR3 bases are TGTGCCAGTAGTCCCACCTGGGGACAGGGAGCCTACGAGCAGTACTTC. Its protein is CASSPTWGQGAYEQYF.

This sequence joins TRBV20-1 and TRBJ2-1; 7 bases are a match to TRBD2. Germline V gives CDR1 DFQATT, CDR2 SNEGSKA (reference sequence). The V and J ends lost 0 bases and 0 bases, in that order; junction bases with no gene match: 8. This CDR3 spans 17 amino acids. CDR3 in amino acids: CSARDGGEPSSYNEQFF. CDR3 nucleotide sequence: TGCAGTGCTAGAGATGGGGGGGAGCCTAGCTCCTACAATGAGCAGTTCTTC.

This clonotype appeared a few times. V gene TRBV6-5 combines with J gene TRBJ2-1; 10 bases line up with TRBD2. V lost 4 bases, J lost 2 bases, and 2 bases stayed unmatched. In germline, CDR1 is MNHEY, CDR2 SVGAGI. There are 15 residues in the CDR3. The CDR3 spells CASSSSGRAYNEQFF. CDR3 DNA sequence: TGTGCCAGCAGTTCTAGCGGGAGAGCCTACAATGAGCAGTTCTTC.

The chain joins TRBV10-3 to TRBJ1-2; D not resolved. V lost 2 bases and J lost 3, with 7 bases in between. Germline CDR1 and CDR2: ENHRY and SYGVKD. The CDR3 spans 13 residues. The CDR3 sequence: CAISEERDYGYTF. CDR3 sequence (DNA): TGTGCCATCAGTGAGGAAAGGGACTATGGCTACACCTTC.

This clonotype was observed at least ten times. The gene calls are TRBV7-2 and TRBJ2-3; 8 nucleotides line up with TRBD2. V lost 2 bases and J lost 1; bases outside the gene matches: 2. The CDR3 contains 15 residues. Looked up from germline, CDR1 is SGHTA and CDR2 is FQGNSA. The CDR3 region has the DNA TGTGCCAGCAGCTTACGGCGGGAGGGCACAGATACGCAGTATTTT. Translating gives CASSLRREGTDTQYF.

This clonotype was seen more than once but under ten times. The rearrangement links TRBV20-1 to TRBJ2-4; 7 bases agree with TRBD1. The CDR3 spans 12 residues. CDR1 is DFQATT, CDR2 SNEGSKA, per germline (reference sequence). J was trimmed by 11 bases and V by 1 base; bases with no gene match: 5. The CDR3 region is CSARATGAFQYF. DNA for the CDR3: TGCAGTGCTAGAGCCACAGGGGCTTTTCAGTACTTC.

The CDR3 sequence: CASSLSIGYSNQPQHF. Written as DNA, the CDR3 is TGTGCCAGCAGCTTATCGATAGGTTATAGCAATCAGCCCCAGCATTTT. The V and J genes are TRBV7-2 and TRBJ1-5; no clear D gene. The germline V gene encodes CDR1 SGHTA and CDR2 FQGNSA. Deletions cut 2 bases from V and 0 bases from J, with 11 bases between. The CDR3 length is 16 residues.

This rearrangement joins TRBV10-2 to TRBJ2-7; D is unresolved. CDR3 length: 14 amino acids. With 4 bases removed from V and 2 bases from J, the gap between germline ends came to 12 bases. Germline V gene lookup returns CDR1 WSHSY and CDR2 SAAADI. The CDR3 nucleotides are TGCGCCAGCAGTGTTGGGCACAGTCCCTACGAGCAGTACTTC. Amino acids: CASSVGHSPYEQYF.